This T cell receptor (beta chain) was captured in a study of T cell clones after liver transplantation. Study observations and caveats: In most of the 8 subjects, circulating graft-donor-reactive CD4 TCRbeta sequences fell significantly after transplant.

On this clone: Antigen specificity is unknown.

Trimming removed 2 bases at V and 5 bases at J, with 15 bases between. This CDR3 is built from 15 residues. Germline CDR1 and CDR2: MNHNS and SASEGT. The data were produced by immunoSEQ multiplex PCR, yet TCRdb's version contains in-frame clones alone and is incomplete. The table includes about 80,000 clones, over 80% detected once. The chain joins TRBV6-1 to TRBJ2-5, with a tentative D call TRBD2 (7 bases). This TCR was sampled from a human patient who received a liver transplant. Some T cells may have originated in the graft donor. This specimen was CD4+ T cells from blood, taken 45 to 46 months after liver transplant. The CDR3 DNA sequence: TGTGCCAGCAGTGAAAGAAGGGGGAGGGGCGAGACCCAGTACTTC. Translated: CASSERRGRGETQYF.